Listed here are 19 T cell receptor beta chains from one sample, sequenced in a study of T cells after posttransplantation cyclophosphamide. Repertoires were generated with immunoSEQ multiplex PCR, while TCRdb's copy carries only in-frame clones and drops some. The sample presents approximately 27,000 clones, none singletons. The sequenced sample consisted of PBMCs. The receptors shown here come from a man aged 50 to 59 in good health, CMV-negative, and a related stem cell transplant donor.

Ten or more counts support this clone. This chain connects TRBV4-2 to TRBJ2-3, with D tentatively TRBD2 (6 bases). This CDR3 region has 16 residues. CDR1 and CDR2 (germline): LGHNA, YNFKEQ. Trimming took 3 bases from V and 3 from J, leaving 16 bases between them. The CDR3 loop reads CASSQPGAGPTDTQYF. The DNA of the CDR3 is TGTGCCAGCAGCCAGCCCGGGGCGGGGCCTACAGATACGCAGTATTTT.

This clone was picked up many times. This chain joins TRBV7-9 and TRBJ2-7; TRBD2 matches at 8 bases. The CDR3 extends over 14 amino acids. Germline V gives CDR1 SEHNR, CDR2 FQNEAQ (reference sequence). V gave up 5 bases and J gave up 2 bases; unmatched junction bases: 5. CDR3: CASSLSGTPYEQYF. The CDR3 bases are TGTGCCAGCAGCCTTAGCGGGACGCCCTACGAGCAGTACTTC.

In its sample, this clone was seen many times. The V call is TRBV19, the J call TRBJ2-1, with TRBD2 identical over 7 bases. Germline-derived CDR1 and CDR2 are LNHDA and SQIVND (reference sequence). J was trimmed by 7 bases and V by 8 bases; bases with no gene match: 14. This CDR3 is 15 amino acids long. CDR3 residues: CASVRTGGSVNEQFF. The DNA for the CDR3 is TGTGCCAGTGTTCGGACGGGAGGTAGTGTAAATGAGCAGTTCTTC.

This clone was counted many times. CDR3 in amino acids: CASSFAGQPQHF. The DNA of the CDR3 is TGTGCCAGCAGTTTCGCCGGTCAGCCCCAGCATTTT. The chain uses TRBV28 and TRBJ1-5, with D uncertain. This CDR3 is 12 amino acids long. The ends were cut back, 3 bases at V and 6 bases at J, with 6 bases in the middle. Germline V lookup: CDR1 MDHEN, CDR2 SYDVKM.

This clone has ten or more counts. This chain links TRBV28 with TRBJ1-2, with D possibly TRBD1 on 5 matching bases. V lost 2 bases to trimming and J lost 4 bases, with 11 bases between them. Per the germline V gene, CDR1 is MDHEN and CDR2 is SYDVKM. CDR3 length equals 14 residues. The CDR3, as DNA: TGTGCCAGCAGTTTAATGCAGGGAGGCTATGGCTACACCTTC. Encoded protein: CASSLMQGGYGYTF.

Many counts were recorded for this clone. The chain joins TRBV4-1 to TRBJ2-3; the match to TRBD1 covers 12 bases. Germline V gene lookup returns CDR1 MGHRA and CDR2 YSYEKL. V lost 2 bases, J lost 2 bases, and 2 bases stayed unmatched. This CDR3 is built from 16 residues. The CDR3 DNA sequence: TGCGCCAGCAGCCAACGGGACAGGGGGCTCACAGATACGCAGTATTTT. Translating gives CASSQRDRGLTDTQYF.

This clone has at least ten counts. The chain joins TRBV9 to TRBJ2-2; 8 bases align to TRBD2. The germline V gene has CDR1 SGDLS and CDR2 YYNGEE. Germline trimming cut 1 base from V and 6 bases from J; bases unmatched to any gene: 5. The CDR3 has 15 residues. The CDR3 loop reads CASSVTGLASGELFF. Here the CDR3 DNA reads TGTGCCAGCAGCGTAACAGGACTAGCCTCCGGGGAGCTGTTTTTT.

Ten or more counts support this clone. This chain connects TRBV5-1 to TRBJ2-3; 7 bases match TRBD2. J gave up 1 base and V 2 bases, and 1 base lay outside the gene matches. The CDR3 has 14 residues. CDR1 and CDR2 from the germline V gene are SGHRS and YFSETQ. CDR3 DNA: TGCGCCAGCAGCTTACGGGGGGGCACAGATACGCAGTATTTT. Residues: CASSLRGGTDTQYF.

This clone was observed many times. The chain employs TRBV13 and TRBJ1-5, with D tentatively TRBD1 (5 bases). The V and J ends lost 5 bases and 3 bases respectively, with 11 bases between them. This CDR3 is 14 amino acids long. In germline, CDR1 is PRHDT, CDR2 FYEKMQ (reference sequence). The CDR3 DNA follows: TGTGCCAGCAGCCTCGGACACAACAATCAGCCCCAGCATTTT. It yields the protein CASSLGHNNQPQHF.

The table lists this clone with many counts. V is TRBV15 and J is TRBJ2-3, with D tentatively TRBD1 (5 bases). The CDR3 runs to 15 residues. The V end was cut by 1 base, the J end by 4 bases, with 12 bases between. Germline loops: CDR1 LNHNV, CDR2 YYDKDF (reference sequence). CDR3: CATSRASGSPDTQYF. CDR3 DNA sequence: TGTGCCACCAGCAGAGCTTCAGGGTCCCCAGATACGCAGTATTTT.

In this sample, this clone turned up many times. V is TRBV2 and J is TRBJ1-3; no clear D gene. Trimming pared 4 bases from V and 0 bases from J, leaving 7 bases between. The CDR3 extends over 14 amino acids. The germline V gene encodes CDR1 SNHLY and CDR2 FYNNEI. CDR3 bases: TGTGCCAGCAGTGTGGAGGACTCTGGAAACACCATATATTTT. Protein product: CASSVEDSGNTIYF.

Many counts were recorded for this clone. The gene calls are TRBV5-5 and TRBJ2-5; weak D call: TRBD2 (5 bases). Germline CDR1 SGHKS, CDR2 YYEKEE (reference sequence). The germline V and J ends were trimmed by 1 base and 3 bases, with 10 bases remaining between them. The CDR3 contains 14 residues. For the CDR3, the DNA is TGTGCCAGCAGCTTGCGGGTCGGGGAAGAGACCCAGTACTTC. Its protein is CASSLRVGEETQYF.

This clone came up many times. J is TRBJ2-2 and V is TRBV5-1; a weak D match, TRBD1 (5 bases). This CDR3 is built from 14 residues. CDR1 is SGHRS, CDR2 YFSETQ, per germline. The V end was cut by 4 bases, the J end by 6 bases, with 13 bases between. This CDR3 is CASSLSGSAGELFF. CDR3 bases: TGCGCCAGCAGCCTTTCAGGGTCTGCCGGGGAGCTGTTTTTT.

This clone appeared many times. This chain connects TRBV7-6 to TRBJ2-7; D not certain. Per germline, CDR1 SGHVS and CDR2 FNYEAQ. The CDR3 sequence is 13 residues long. V lost 2 bases and J 6 bases, leaving 11 bases between the germline ends. DNA for the CDR3: TGTGCCAGCAGCTTAAATGGGCCGCTCGAGCAGTACTTC. It specifies CASSLNGPLEQYF.

This clone appeared many times. This rearrangement joins TRBV20-1 to TRBJ2-7; D is unresolved. CDR1 and CDR2 from the germline V gene are DFQATT and SNEGSKA (reference sequence). V lost 6 bases to trimming and J lost 4 bases, with 10 bases between them. The CDR3 totals 11 residues. The CDR3 coding sequence is TGCAGTGCCCTAAAAAATTACGAGCAGTACTTC. Amino acid sequence: CSALKNYEQYF.

Judged by abundance, this clone is medium-sized (0.01 to 0.1%). This chain links TRBV5-1 with TRBJ2-7; D gene ambiguous. Trimming took off 0 bases at V and 6 bases at J, with 10 bases between the two ends. Germline assignment: CDR1 SGHRS and CDR2 YFSETQ. CDR3 length: 13 residues. This CDR3 reads CASSLVPNSEQYF. The DNA for the CDR3 is TGCGCCAGCAGCTTGGTCCCGAACTCCGAGCAGTACTTC.

This clone came up many times. The gene calls are TRBV19 and TRBJ2-2; 12 bases map to TRBD2. The CDR3 is 17 amino acids. The germline gives CDR1 LNHDA, CDR2 SQIVND (reference sequence). J lost 5 bases, V lost 5 bases, and 9 bases had no gene match. As DNA, the CDR3 is TGTGCCAGTAGTCTGGGTCTAGCGGGAGGGGGAACCGGGGAGCTGTTTTTT. It specifies CASSLGLAGGGTGELFF.

This clone occurred many times. The V call is TRBV5-4, the J call TRBJ1-1, with 9 bases that match TRBD1. The J segment lost 5 bases and the V segment lost 4 bases, leaving 6 bases of the junction unmatched. Germline V CDR1 and CDR2: SGHNT, YYREEE (reference sequence). The CDR3 loop spans 14 amino acids. Written as DNA, the CDR3 is TGTGCCAGCAGCCCGACAGGGGGGAGGACTGAAGCTTTCTTT. It codes for CASSPTGGRTEAFF.

This clone was found many times. The chain links TRBV7-3 to TRBJ2-2; tentative D call: TRBD2 (6 bases). Trimming shortened V by 1 base and J by 0 bases, and 12 bases separated the two germline ends. This CDR3 spans 17 amino acids. Germline V gene lookup returns CDR1 SGHTA and CDR2 FQGTGA. CDR3 region: CASSLSPSGSNTGELFF. The CDR3 nucleotides read TGTGCCAGCAGCTTAAGTCCCAGCGGGTCGAACACCGGGGAGCTGTTTTTT. The full variable domain, with the rest looked up from reference TRBV7-3 and TRBJ2-2, is GAGVSQTPSNKVTEKGKYVELRCDPISGHTALYWYRQSLGQGPEFLIYFQGTGAADDSGLPNDRFFAVRPEGSVSTLKIQRTERGDSAVYLCASSLSPSGSNTGELFFGEGSRLTVL.